This T cell receptor beta chain was retrieved from a study of T cells after yellow fever vaccination. From the 5' RACE reads, TCRdb called clonotypes with MiXCR, one entry per CDR3 protein. The repertoire includes some 99,000 distinct CDR3 sequences, under 6.5% of them detected once, and about 38% sits in the top ten. CDR1 is MNHEY, CDR2 SMNVEV, per germline (reference sequence). The CDR3 covers 12 residues. Unmatched junction bases numbered 2, after V lost 8 bases and J lost 3 bases. The table lists this clonotype with a few counts. The chain links TRBV27 to TRBJ1-2, with TRBD1 matching 8 bases. This clonotype was obtained from a man between 18 and 35 years old who received the YFV17D yellow fever vaccine. Sequenced material: CD8+ T cells sorted from PBMCs, taken 10 days after the yellow fever booster vaccination. The CDR3 DNA reads TGTGCCAGCGGACAGGGCCACTATGGCTACACCTTC. It is translated as CASGQGHYGYTF.